A selection of T cell receptor beta chains follows, all from one sample in a study of cytomegalovirus exposure and HLA in healthy donors. The method was immunoSEQ multiplex PCR; TCRdb's version includes in-frame clones alone and lacks a portion of them. The sample yields roughly 180,000 clones, roughly 80% seen once. The sample taken for sequencing was PBMCs. Receptors originate from a woman between 50 and 59 years old in good health and CMV-seropositive. CDR3s include the opening cysteine and the closing phenylalanine or tryptophan. The order of the fields is CDR3 protein, CDR3 DNA, D gene, J gene, clone size, V gene. A D gene is named only where the DNA matches it firmly. A row's size may be missing; if present it is once, few, many or a size class.

CDR3: CASSLAAVPTDTQYF
DNA: TGTGCCAGCAGCTTAGCAGCCGTCCCCACAGATACGCAGTATTTT
D: .
J: TRBJ2-3
size: .
V: TRBV7-2

CDR3: CASSYQGAPEKLFF
DNA: TGCGCCAGCAGCTACCAGGGGGCGCCCGAAAAACTGTTTTTT
D: TRBD1
J: TRBJ1-4
size: .
V: TRBV5-1

CDR3: CASSLNGQTLAKNIQYF
DNA: TGCGCCAGCAGCTTAAACGGACAGACGCTAGCCAAAAACATTCAGTACTTC
D: .
J: TRBJ2-4
size: few
V: TRBV5-1

CDR3: CASSSRRGEGTEAFF
DNA: TGTGCCAGCAGCTCACGCCGGGGGGAAGGCACTGAAGCTTTCTTT
D: .
J: TRBJ1-1
size: once
V: TRBV5-4

CDR3: CASSRVGTGELFF
DNA: TGTGCCAGCAGCCGGGTGGGCACCGGGGAGCTGTTTTTT
D: .
J: TRBJ2-2
size: .
V: TRBV5-6

CDR3: CASSQYYRGDTQYF
DNA: TGTGCCAGCAGCCAATACTACAGGGGTGATACGCAGTATTTT
D: TRBD1
J: TRBJ2-3
size: few
V: TRBV14

CDR3: CASSLSGAPDTQYF
DNA: TGTGCCAGCAGCTTAAGCGGGGCCCCAGATACGCAGTATTTT
D: TRBD2
J: TRBJ2-3
size: .
V: TRBV7-9

CDR3: CASKRQRGGYEQYF
DNA: TGTGCCAGCAAGAGGCAGCGGGGGGGCTACGAGCAGTACTTC
D: TRBD2
J: TRBJ2-7
size: .
V: TRBV11-2

CDR3: CASSTLGSANEQFF
DNA: TGTGCCAGCAGTACCCTCGGTAGTGCAAATGAGCAGTTCTTC
D: .
J: TRBJ2-1
size: .
V: TRBV2

CDR3: CASSYTTYHRNEQFF
DNA: TGTGCCAGCAGTTACACTACCTATCATCGGAATGAGCAGTTCTTC
D: .
J: TRBJ2-1
size: many
V: TRBV6-5

CDR3: CASSTGQGNTGELFF
DNA: TGCGCCAGCAGCACGGGACAGGGTAACACCGGGGAGCTGTTTTTT
D: TRBD1
J: TRBJ2-2
size: .
V: TRBV5-1

CDR3: CASSVSGGDTDTQYF
DNA: TGTGCCAGTAGCGTAAGCGGGGGCGACACAGATACGCAGTATTTT
D: TRBD2
J: TRBJ2-3
size: .
V: TRBV19

CDR3: CASSHRGQSSTDTQYF
DNA: TGTGCCAGCAGCCACCGGGGACAGTCTAGCACAGATACGCAGTATTTT
D: TRBD1
J: TRBJ2-3
size: .
V: TRBV11-3

CDR3: CTSSQDHGISGYTF
DNA: TGCACCAGCAGCCAAGATCACGGGATCTCTGGCTACACCTTC
D: .
J: TRBJ1-2
size: .
V: TRBV4-1

CDR3: CASSLLAGGNQETQYF
DNA: TGCGCCAGCAGCCTACTAGCGGGGGGAAATCAAGAGACCCAGTACTTC
D: TRBD2
J: TRBJ2-5
size: .
V: TRBV5-1

CDR3: CASSYGGGAKNIQYF
DNA: TGTGCCAGCAGTTACGGCGGGGGGGCCAAAAACATTCAGTACTTC
D: TRBD2
J: TRBJ2-4
size: .
V: TRBV6-5